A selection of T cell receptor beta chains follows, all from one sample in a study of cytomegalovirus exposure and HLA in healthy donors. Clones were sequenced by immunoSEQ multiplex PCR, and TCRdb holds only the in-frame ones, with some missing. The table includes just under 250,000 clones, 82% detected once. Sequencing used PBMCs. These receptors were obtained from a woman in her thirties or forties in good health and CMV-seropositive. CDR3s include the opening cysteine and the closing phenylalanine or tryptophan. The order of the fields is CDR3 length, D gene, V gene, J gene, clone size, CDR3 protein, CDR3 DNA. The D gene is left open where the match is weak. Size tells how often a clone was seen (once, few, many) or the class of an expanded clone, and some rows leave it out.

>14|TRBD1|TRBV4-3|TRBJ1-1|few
CASSQDDRATEAFF
TGCGCCAGCAGCCAAGATGACAGGGCGACTGAAGCTTTCTTT
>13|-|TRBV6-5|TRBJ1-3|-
CASSRSQGNTIYF
TGTGCCAGCAGCCGCTCTCAGGGAAACACCATATATTTT
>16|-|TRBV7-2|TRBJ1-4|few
CASSLGGGGQNEKLFF
TGTGCCAGCAGCTTAGGGGGCGGAGGACAGAACGAAAAACTGTTTTTT
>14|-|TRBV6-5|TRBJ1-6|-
CASSYKQGNSPLHF
TGTGCCAGCAGTTACAAGCAGGGGAATTCACCCCTCCACTTT
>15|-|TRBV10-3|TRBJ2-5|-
CAISERSSAEETQYF
TGTGCCATCAGTGAGCGCTCTAGCGCAGAAGAGACCCAGTACTTC
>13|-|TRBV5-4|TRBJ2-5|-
CASSLANQETQYF
TGTGCCAGCAGCCTAGCGAACCAAGAGACCCAGTACTTC
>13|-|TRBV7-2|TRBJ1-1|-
CASTPTVNTEAFF
TGTGCCAGCACCCCGACAGTGAACACTGAAGCTTTCTTT
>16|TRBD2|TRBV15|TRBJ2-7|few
CATSPSRLAGAGEQYF
TGTGCCACCAGTCCTTCCCGACTAGCGGGAGCGGGCGAGCAGTACTTC
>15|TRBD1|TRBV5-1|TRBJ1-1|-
CASSLPGQGSKEAFF
TGCGCCAGCAGCTTGCCGGGACAGGGGAGTAAAGAAGCTTTCTTT
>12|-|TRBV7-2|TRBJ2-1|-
CASSLRYNEQFF
TGTGCCAGCAGCTTACGTTACAATGAGCAGTTCTTC
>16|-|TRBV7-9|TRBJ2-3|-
CASSSPRGGGPDTQYF
TGTGCCAGCAGCTCCCCCCGCGGGGGCGGGCCAGATACGCAGTATTTT
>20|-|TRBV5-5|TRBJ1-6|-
CASSLNPTSVRSSYNSPLHF
TGTGCCAGCAGCTTGAACCCGACTTCCGTTCGGAGCTCCTATAATTCACCCCTCCACTTT
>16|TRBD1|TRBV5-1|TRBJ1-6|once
CASSLPTQGANSPLHF
TGCGCCAGCAGCTTGCCCACACAGGGGGCGAATTCACCCCTCCACTTT
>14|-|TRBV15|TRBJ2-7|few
CATGEFLTAYEQYF
TGTGCCACCGGCGAGTTCCTGACAGCCTACGAGCAGTACTTC
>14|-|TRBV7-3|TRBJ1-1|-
CASSLSARDTEAFF
TGTGCCAGCAGCTTAAGTGCCAGGGACACTGAAGCTTTCTTT
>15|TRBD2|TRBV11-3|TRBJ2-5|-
CASSRTSGSLETQYF
TGTGCCAGCAGCAGGACTAGCGGGAGTTTAGAGACCCAGTACTTC
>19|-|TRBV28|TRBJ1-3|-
CASSSLGAGLGGSGNTIYF
TGTGCCAGCAGCTCCCTCGGGGCAGGGCTGGGGGGCTCTGGAAACACCATATATTTT
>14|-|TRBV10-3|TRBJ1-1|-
CAIRDRDMNTEAFF
TGTGCCATCAGGGACAGAGACATGAACACTGAAGCTTTCTTT
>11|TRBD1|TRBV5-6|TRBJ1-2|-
CASRQGFGYTF
TGTGCCAGCAGACAGGGGTTTGGCTACACCTTC
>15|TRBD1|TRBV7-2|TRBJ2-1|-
CASSTGQGVYNEQFF
TGTGCCAGCAGCACAGGACAGGGAGTTTACAATGAGCAGTTCTTC
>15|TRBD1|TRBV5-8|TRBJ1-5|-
CASSLGQGVGQPQHF
TGTGCCAGCAGCTTGGGGCAGGGGGTTGGTCAGCCCCAGCATTTT
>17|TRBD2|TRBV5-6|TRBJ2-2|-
CASRRLAGGWNTGELFF
TGTGCCAGCAGAAGACTAGCGGGAGGATGGAACACCGGGGAGCTGTTTTTT
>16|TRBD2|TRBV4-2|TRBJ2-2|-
CASSQDPGGNTGELFF
TGTGCCAGCAGCCAAGACCCGGGAGGGAACACCGGGGAGCTGTTTTTT
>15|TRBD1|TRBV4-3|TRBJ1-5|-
CASSQKTGSNQPQHF
TGCGCCAGCAGCCAAAAGACAGGGTCCAATCAGCCCCAGCATTTT
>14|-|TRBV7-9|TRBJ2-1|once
CASKADFGPNEQFF
TGTGCCAGCAAGGCCGACTTTGGCCCAAATGAGCAGTTCTTC
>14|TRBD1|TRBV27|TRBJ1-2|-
CASSLNTGDYGYTF
TGTGCCAGCAGTTTGAACACAGGGGACTATGGCTACACCTTC
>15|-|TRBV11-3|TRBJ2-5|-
CASSSRHTSYETQYF
TGTGCCAGCAGCTCCCGACACACCAGTTACGAGACCCAGTACTTC
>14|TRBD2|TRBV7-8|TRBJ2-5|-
CATAGTSGQETQYF
TGTGCCACCGCCGGGACTAGCGGGCAAGAGACCCAGTACTTC
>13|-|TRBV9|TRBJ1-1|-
CASSVETNTEAFF
TGTGCCAGCAGCGTTGAAACAAACACTGAAGCTTTCTTT